This TCR beta chain derives from a study of blood T cells in healthy people across ages. Study-level points and caveats: Estimates drawn from one million T cells were deemed to understate diversity. With age, beta diversity per million T cells declined roughly linearly, significantly by 40 to 50.

The total RNA that was extracted per sample amounted to at least 5.5 micrograms. Primed by a sample-barcoded 5' primer and a J-beta primer mix, a second PCR proceeded for 7 to 11 cycles. A tag from a template-switch adaptor with 12 random nucleotides marked each cDNA molecule. Via MiXCR, TCRdb re-called the 5' RACE reads, giving one row per CDR3 protein. The table has some 1,500,000 distinct CDR3 sequences, roughly two fifths seen once; the top ten hold 4%. The sample holds many counts of this clonotype. Its antigen is as yet unknown. The length of the CDR3 is 14 residues. Trimming took 3 bases from V and 7 from J; bases not matched to a gene: 6. Per the germline V gene, CDR1 is MGHDK and CDR2 is SYGVNS.

This TCR derives from a woman between 18 and 29 years old in good health. The sample taken for sequencing was blood. This chain links TRBV25-1 with TRBJ2-1, with 7 bases that match TRBD1. The CDR3 is CASSEDRQFNEQFF. CDR3 DNA sequence: TGTGCCAGCAGTGAGGACAGGCAGTTTAATGAGCAGTTCTTC.